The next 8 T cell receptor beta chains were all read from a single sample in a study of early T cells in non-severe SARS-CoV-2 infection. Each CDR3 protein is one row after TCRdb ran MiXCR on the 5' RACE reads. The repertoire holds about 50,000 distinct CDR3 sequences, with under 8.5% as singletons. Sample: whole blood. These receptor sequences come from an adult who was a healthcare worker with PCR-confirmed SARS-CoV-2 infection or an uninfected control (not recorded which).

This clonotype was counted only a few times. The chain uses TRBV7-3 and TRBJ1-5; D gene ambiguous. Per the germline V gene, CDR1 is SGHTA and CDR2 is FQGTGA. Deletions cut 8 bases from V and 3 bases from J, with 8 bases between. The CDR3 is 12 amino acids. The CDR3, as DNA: TGTGCCAGCTTCCATAACAATCAGCCCCAGCATTTT. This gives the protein CASFHNNQPQHF.

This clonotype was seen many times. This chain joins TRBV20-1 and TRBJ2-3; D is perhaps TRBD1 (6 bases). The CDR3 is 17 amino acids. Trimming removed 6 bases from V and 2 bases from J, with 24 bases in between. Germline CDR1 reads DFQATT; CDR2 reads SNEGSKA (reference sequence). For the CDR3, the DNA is TGCAGTGCAGTTCGTGAGGGGGAGAGGGGTTTCACAGATACGCAGTATTTT. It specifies CSAVREGERGFTDTQYF.

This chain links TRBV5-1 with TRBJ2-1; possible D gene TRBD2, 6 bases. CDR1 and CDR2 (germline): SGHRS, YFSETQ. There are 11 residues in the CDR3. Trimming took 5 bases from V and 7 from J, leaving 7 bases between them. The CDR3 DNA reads TGCGCCAGCAGACTAGCAAATGAGCAGTTCTTC. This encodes CASRLANEQFF. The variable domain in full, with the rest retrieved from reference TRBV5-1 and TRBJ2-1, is KAGVTQTPRYLIKTRGQQVTLSCSPISGHRSVSWYQQTPGQGLQFLFEYFSETQRNKGNFPGRFSGRQFSNSRSEMNVSTLELGDSALYLCASRLANEQFFGPGTRLTVL.

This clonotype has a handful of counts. CDR3 nucleotides: TGTGCCAGCAGCGACCTGGCCGATCAGCCCCAGCATTTT. Translated: CASSDLADQPQHF. The chain employs TRBV7-8 and TRBJ1-5; unclear D gene. The CDR3 runs to 13 residues. Germline CDR1 reads SGHVS; CDR2 reads FQNEAQ. The V gene lost 5 bases and the J gene lost 5 bases, with 10 bases spanning the gap.

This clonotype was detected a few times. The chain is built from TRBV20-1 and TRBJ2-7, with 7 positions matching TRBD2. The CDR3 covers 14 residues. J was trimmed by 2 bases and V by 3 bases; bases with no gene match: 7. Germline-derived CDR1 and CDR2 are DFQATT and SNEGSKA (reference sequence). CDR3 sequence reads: CSASQYGGTYEQYF. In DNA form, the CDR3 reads TGCAGTGCTAGCCAGTACGGGGGGACCTACGAGCAGTACTTC.

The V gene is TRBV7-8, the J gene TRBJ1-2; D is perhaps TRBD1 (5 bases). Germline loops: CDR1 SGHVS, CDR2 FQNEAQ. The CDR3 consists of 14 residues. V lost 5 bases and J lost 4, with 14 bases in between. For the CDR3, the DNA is TGTGCCAGCAGCCCAGCAGGGAAGTTCTATGGCTACACCTTC. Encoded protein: CASSPAGKFYGYTF.

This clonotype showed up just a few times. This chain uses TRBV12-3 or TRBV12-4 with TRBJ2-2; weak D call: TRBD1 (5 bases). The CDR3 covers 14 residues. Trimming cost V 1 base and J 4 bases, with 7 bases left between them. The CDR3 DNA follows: TGTGCCAGCAGTTTAGACAGGTTCACCGGGGAGCTGTTTTTT. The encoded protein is CASSLDRFTGELFF.

The CDR3 protein is CSVEEGTTSTGELFF. CDR3 DNA sequence: TGCAGCGTTGAAGAAGGGACCACGAGCACCGGGGAGCTGTTTTTT. The rearrangement uses TRBV29-1 and TRBJ2-2; either TRBD1 or TRBD2 may supply D (5 bases each). CDR1 is SQVTM, CDR2 ANQGSEA, per germline. This CDR3 has 15 amino acids. Trimming shortened V by 0 bases and J by 4 bases, and 12 bases separated the two germline ends.